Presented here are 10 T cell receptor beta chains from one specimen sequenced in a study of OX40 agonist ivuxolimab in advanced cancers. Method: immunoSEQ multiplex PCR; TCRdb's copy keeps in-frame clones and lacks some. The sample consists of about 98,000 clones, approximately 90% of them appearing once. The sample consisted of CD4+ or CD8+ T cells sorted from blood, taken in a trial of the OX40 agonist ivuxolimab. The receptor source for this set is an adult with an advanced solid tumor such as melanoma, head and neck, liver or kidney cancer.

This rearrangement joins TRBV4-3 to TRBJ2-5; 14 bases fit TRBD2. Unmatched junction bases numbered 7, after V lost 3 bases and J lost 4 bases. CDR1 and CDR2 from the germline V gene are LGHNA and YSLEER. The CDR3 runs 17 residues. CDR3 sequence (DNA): TGCGCCAGCAGCCAGGGGGGGACTAGCGGGAGCCCAGAGACCCAGTACTTC. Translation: CASSQGGTSGSPETQYF.

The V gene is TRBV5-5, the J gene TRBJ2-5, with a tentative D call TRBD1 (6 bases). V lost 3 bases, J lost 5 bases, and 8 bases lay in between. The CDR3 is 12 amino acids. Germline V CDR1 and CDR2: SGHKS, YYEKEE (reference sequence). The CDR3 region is CASSWDTETQYF. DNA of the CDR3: TGTGCCAGCAGCTGGGACACGGAGACCCAGTACTTC.

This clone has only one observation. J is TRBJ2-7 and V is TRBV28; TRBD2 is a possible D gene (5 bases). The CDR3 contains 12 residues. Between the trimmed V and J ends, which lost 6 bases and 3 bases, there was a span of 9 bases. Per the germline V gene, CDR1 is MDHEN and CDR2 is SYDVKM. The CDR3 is CASSRGIYEQYF. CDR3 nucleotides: TGTGCCAGCAGCCGGGGAATCTACGAGCAGTACTTC. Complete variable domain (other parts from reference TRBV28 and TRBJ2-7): DVKVTQSSRYLVKRTGEKVFLECVQDMDHENMFWYRQDPGLGLRLIYFSYDVKMKEKGDIPEGYSVSREKKERFSLILESASTNQTSMYLCASSRGIYEQYFGPGTRLTVT.

Here the CDR3 DNA reads TGCGCCAGCAGCTTGGATCTTTACACCGGGGAGCTGTTTTTT. Protein sequence: CASSLDLYTGELFF. The chain recombines TRBV5-1 with TRBJ2-2; no clear D gene. V was clipped by 0 bases and J by 3 bases, with 6 bases between them. Germline V gene data show CDR1 as SGHRS and CDR2 as YFSETQ. The CDR3 spans 14 residues.

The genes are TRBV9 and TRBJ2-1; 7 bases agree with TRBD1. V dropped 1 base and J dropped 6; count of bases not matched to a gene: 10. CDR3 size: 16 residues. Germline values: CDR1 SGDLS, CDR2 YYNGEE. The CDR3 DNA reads TGTGCCAGCAGCGTAAGTTTGGGACAGCCACGCAATGAGCAGTTCTTC. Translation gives CASSVSLGQPRNEQFF.

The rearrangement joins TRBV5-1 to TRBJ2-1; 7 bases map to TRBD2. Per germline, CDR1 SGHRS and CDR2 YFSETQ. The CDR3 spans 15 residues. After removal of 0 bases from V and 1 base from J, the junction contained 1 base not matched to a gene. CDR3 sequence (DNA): TGCGCCAGCAGCTTGGTCGGGGGGTCCTACAATGAGCAGTTCTTC. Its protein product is CASSLVGGSYNEQFF. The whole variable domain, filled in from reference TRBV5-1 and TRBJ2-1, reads KAGVTQTPRYLIKTRGQQVTLSCSPISGHRSVSWYQQTPGQGLQFLFEYFSETQRNKGNFPGRFSGRQFSNSRSEMNVSTLELGDSALYLCASSLVGGSYNEQFFGPGTRLTVL.

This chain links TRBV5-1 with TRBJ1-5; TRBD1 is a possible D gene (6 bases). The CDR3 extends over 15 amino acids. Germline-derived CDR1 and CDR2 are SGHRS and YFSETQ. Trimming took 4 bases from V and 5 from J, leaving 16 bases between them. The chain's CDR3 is CASSPGGQEYQPQHF. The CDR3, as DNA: TGCGCCAGCAGCCCGGGGGGGCAGGAATATCAGCCCCAGCATTTT.

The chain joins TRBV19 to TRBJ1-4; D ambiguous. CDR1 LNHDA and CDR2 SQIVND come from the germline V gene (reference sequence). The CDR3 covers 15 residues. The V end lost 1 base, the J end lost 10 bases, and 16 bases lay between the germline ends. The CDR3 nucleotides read TGTGCCAGTAGTATAGTCGTAGGCATAGGCGGAAAACTGTTTTTT. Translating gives CASSIVVGIGGKLFF.

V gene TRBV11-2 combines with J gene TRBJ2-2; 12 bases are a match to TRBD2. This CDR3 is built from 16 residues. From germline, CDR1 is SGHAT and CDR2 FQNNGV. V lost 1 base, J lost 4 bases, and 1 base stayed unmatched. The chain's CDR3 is CASSLVGLAGTGELFF. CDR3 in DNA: TGTGCCAGCAGCTTAGTGGGACTAGCGGGCACCGGGGAGCTGTTTTTT. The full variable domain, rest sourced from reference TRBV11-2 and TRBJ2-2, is EAGVAQSPRYKIIEKRQSVAFWCNPISGHATLYWYQQILGQGPKLLIQFQNNGVVDDSQLPKDRFSAERLKGVDSTLKIQPAKLEDSAVYLCASSLVGLAGTGELFFGEGSRLTVL.

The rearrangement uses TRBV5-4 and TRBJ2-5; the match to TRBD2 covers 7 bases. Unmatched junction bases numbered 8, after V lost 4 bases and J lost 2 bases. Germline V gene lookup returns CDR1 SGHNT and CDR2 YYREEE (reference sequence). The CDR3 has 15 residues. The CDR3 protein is CASSRAGGSQETQYF. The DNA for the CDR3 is TGTGCCAGCAGCCGAGCGGGCGGGAGTCAAGAGACCCAGTACTTC.